This is a list of T cell receptor beta chains from one sample in a study of Ad26.COV2.S vaccination and SARS-CoV-2 variants. The data were produced by immunoSEQ multiplex PCR, yet TCRdb's version contains in-frame clones alone and is incomplete. The sample has about 460,000 clones; approximately 90% are singletons. The starting material was peripheral blood, obtained in a trial of Ad26.COV2.S vaccine versus placebo. The receptors shown here come from a person between 18 and 59 years old who received the Ad26.COV2.S COVID-19 vaccine or a placebo. Both conserved end residues are part of each CDR3. The order of the fields is J gene, D gene, V gene, clone size, CDR3 protein. D genes are given only for firm matches. Only part of the rows carry a size: once, few, many, or a class if the clone is expanded.

>TRBJ2-4|TRBD2|TRBV7-3|.
CASKISGDYGIQYF
>TRBJ2-3|.|TRBV30|.
CAWSPAADTDTQYF
>TRBJ1-3|.|TRBV9|.
CASSGPGSWGNTIYF
>TRBJ1-6|.|TRBV27|.
CASSLTGWGSYNSPLHF
>TRBJ1-2|.|TRBV2|.
CASSVDNLYGYTF
>TRBJ2-5|TRBD2|TRBV14|.
CASSQRVTSGGAETQYF
>TRBJ1-4|.|TRBV6-2/TRBV6-3|.
CASSYLAGEGYEKLFF
>TRBJ2-1|TRBD2|TRBV5-1|.
CASSSGTSGRQYNEQFF
>TRBJ1-2|.|TRBV6-1|.
CASSERYWYENYGYTF
>TRBJ2-1|TRBD2|TRBV2|.
CASWGTSGNEQFF
>TRBJ1-1|.|TRBV5-6|.
CASSLVSTEAFF
>TRBJ1-2|.|TRBV3-1/TRBV3-2|.
CASSPSVGGYGYTF
>TRBJ2-4|TRBD1|TRBV29-1|once
CSAEGTGGDIQYF
>TRBJ2-5|.|TRBV6-2/TRBV6-3|.
CASSSGRAGETQYF
>TRBJ2-7|.|TRBV4-1|.
CASSQLGGSPSYEQYF
>TRBJ2-7|.|TRBV2|once
CASRARGEQYF
>TRBJ2-7|TRBD2|TRBV4-3|.
CASSQEAAELAGAINYEQYF
>TRBJ2-5|TRBD1|TRBV7-9|.
CASSLIMGQGALKETQYF
>TRBJ1-4|.|TRBV12-3/TRBV12-4|.
CASTTNPNEKLFF
>TRBJ2-1|TRBD2|TRBV28|.
CASSGTSGRSEQFF